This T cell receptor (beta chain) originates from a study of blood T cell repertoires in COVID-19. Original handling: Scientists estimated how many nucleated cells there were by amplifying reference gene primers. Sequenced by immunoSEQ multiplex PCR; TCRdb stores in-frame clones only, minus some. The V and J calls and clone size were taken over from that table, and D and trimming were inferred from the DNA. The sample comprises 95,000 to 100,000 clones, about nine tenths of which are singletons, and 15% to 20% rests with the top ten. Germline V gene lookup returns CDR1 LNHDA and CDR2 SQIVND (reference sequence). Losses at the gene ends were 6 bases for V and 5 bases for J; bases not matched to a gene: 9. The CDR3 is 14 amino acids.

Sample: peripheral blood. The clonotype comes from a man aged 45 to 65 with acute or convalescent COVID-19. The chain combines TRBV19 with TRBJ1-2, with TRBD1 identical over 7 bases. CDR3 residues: CASRPGTAQYGYTF. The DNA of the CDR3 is TGTGCCAGTAGACCGGGGACAGCCCAATATGGCTACACCTTC.